A single sample is the source of the 8 T cell receptor beta chains below, sequenced in a study of response to subunit inactivated influenza vaccine. One entry per CDR3 protein, called by TCRdb with MiXCR from the RT-PCR reads. This table holds around 530,000 distinct CDR3 sequences, approximately 15% found once. The sequences come from CD4+ T cells sorted from PBMCs, collected about 23 months after vaccination. These TCRs come from a man aged 50-75 years who received an inactivated influenza vaccine.

J is TRBJ1-1 and V is TRBV10-3, with D unresolved. V lost 2 bases and J lost 1, with 8 bases in between. Germline CDR1 reads ENHRY; CDR2 reads SYGVKD. The CDR3 length is 14 residues. In nucleotides, the CDR3 is TGTGCCATCAGTGAGCCGGTGGGGAACACTGAAGCTTTCTTT. This sequence encodes CAISEPVGNTEAFF.

This clonotype was recorded a few times. The chain combines TRBV6-1 with TRBJ2-6; TRBD2 is a possible D gene (5 bases). V was clipped by 7 bases and J by 2 bases, with 12 bases between them. The germline gives CDR1 MNHNS, CDR2 SASEGT. This CDR3 comprises 15 residues. Here the CDR3 reads CASTNSGAGANVLTF. CDR3 sequence (DNA): TGTGCCAGCACCAACTCCGGGGCTGGGGCCAACGTCCTGACTTTC.

This clonotype was counted at least ten times. The rearrangement uses TRBV12-3 or TRBV12-4 and TRBJ2-2; D not certain. With 6 bases removed from V and 5 bases from J, the gap between germline ends came to 10 bases. The CDR3 has 13 residues. The CDR3 bases are TGTGCCAGCAGCTTACTCGGGACCGGGGAGCTGTTTTTT. This translates into CASSLLGTGELFF.

In its sample, this clonotype was seen a few times. CDR3 in amino acids: CASSQETSLGGRETQYF. The CDR3 bases are TGTGCCAGCAGCCAAGAGACATCTTTAGGAGGGAGAGAGACCCAGTACTTC. The chain employs TRBV3-1 and TRBJ2-5; a weak D match, TRBD2 (6 bases). The germline gives CDR1 LGHDT, CDR2 YNNKEL (reference sequence). Deletions cut 0 bases from V and 4 bases from J, with 18 bases between. CDR3 length: 17 residues.

The chain has TRBV20-1 and TRBJ2-1, with D possibly being TRBD2 (6 bases). Trimming removed 4 bases from V and 5 bases from J, with 21 bases in between. The CDR3 consists of 16 residues. Germline V gene sequence: CDR1 DFQATT, CDR2 SNEGSKA (reference sequence). CDR3 residues: CSATTQKRAANNEQFF. CDR3 nucleotide sequence: TGCAGTGCTACCACACAAAAGCGGGCGGCTAACAATGAGCAGTTCTTC.

This clonotype has only a few counts. The rearrangement joins TRBV24-1 to TRBJ2-3; D call uncertain. The germline V gene encodes CDR1 KGHDR and CDR2 SFDVKD. The CDR3 totals 13 residues. Trimming pared 3 bases from V and 1 base from J, leaving 4 bases between. Here the CDR3 DNA reads TGTGCCACCAGTGATCCCGGCACAGATACGCAGTATTTT. Encoded protein: CATSDPGTDTQYF.

This clonotype was counted only a few times. The genes are TRBV6-1 and TRBJ2-2; maybe TRBD2 (6 bases). The ends were cut back, 6 bases at V and 5 bases at J, with 19 bases in the middle. The CDR3 has 16 residues. Germline assignment: CDR1 MNHNS and CDR2 SASEGT. The CDR3 coding sequence is TGTGCCAGCAGAAAGACTGGGGGGATACGGACCGGGGAGCTGTTTTTT. This sequence encodes CASRKTGGIRTGELFF.

The chain employs TRBV15 and TRBJ1-1; D uncertain. Looked up from germline, CDR1 is LNHNV and CDR2 is YYDKDF (reference sequence). The CDR3 runs 15 residues. V was trimmed by 1 base and J by 1 base, leaving 10 bases between them. The CDR3 sequence is CATSRAYEKNTEAFF. CDR3 sequence (DNA): TGTGCCACCAGCAGAGCCTACGAGAAGAACACTGAAGCTTTCTTT.